These 22 T cell receptor beta chains were all obtained from the same sample, sequenced in a study of cytomegalovirus exposure and HLA in healthy donors. Libraries were prepared by immunoSEQ multiplex PCR; TCRdb keeps only in-frame clonotypes and omits some of them. The sample shows some 170,000 clones, approximately 90% of them seen only once. What was sequenced was PBMCs. The origin of the receptors is a woman in her 30s in good health and CMV-seronegative.

The rearrangement links TRBV6-5 to TRBJ1-5; 7 nucleotides match TRBD1. The CDR3 has 14 residues. Trimming removed 6 bases from V and 2 bases from J; junction bases left unmatched: 4. The germline V gene encodes CDR1 MNHEY and CDR2 SVGAGI. The CDR3: CASSNRGGNQPQHF. Here the CDR3 DNA reads TGTGCCAGCAGCAACAGGGGTGGCAATCAGCCCCAGCATTTT.

The chain uses TRBV2 and TRBJ2-2; the match to TRBD2 covers 14 bases. The CDR3 is 16 amino acids. Germline trimming cut 6 bases from V and 7 bases from J; bases unmatched to any gene: 7. Per germline, CDR1 SNHLY and CDR2 FYNNEI. CDR3 nucleotides: TGTGCCAGCAGCGCGACTAGCGGGGGGGTTTACGGGGAGCTGTTTTTT. This sequence encodes CASSATSGGVYGELFF.

The chain couples TRBV5-6 to TRBJ1-1, with a possible D match to TRBD1 (5 bases). The V gene lost 4 bases and the J gene lost 0 bases, with 13 bases spanning the gap. The germline V gene encodes CDR1 SGHDT and CDR2 YYEEEE. The length of the CDR3 is 15 residues. CDR3 bases: TGTGCCAGCAGCCCGGGGGACCGGCTGAACACTGAAGCTTTCTTT. This encodes CASSPGDRLNTEAFF. The whole variable domain, remainder taken from reference TRBV5-6 and TRBJ1-1, is DAGVTQSPTHLIKTRGQQVTLRCSPKSGHDTVSWYQQALGQGPQFIFQYYEEEERQRGNFPDRFSGHQFPNYSSELNVNALLLGDSALYLCASSPGDRLNTEAFFGQGTRLTVV.

The rearrangement joins TRBV6-5 to TRBJ1-5; 7 bases agree with TRBD1. This CDR3 comprises 16 residues. CDR1 and CDR2 from the germline V gene are MNHEY and SVGAGI. Trimming at V came to 2 bases and at J to 1 base, leaving 5 bases not matched to a gene. The CDR3 reads CASSYKGAGSNQPQHF. The CDR3 DNA is TGTGCCAGCAGTTACAAGGGGGCAGGAAGCAATCAGCCCCAGCATTTT.

CDR3 sequence reads: CASKGQHLYGYTF. The DNA of the CDR3 is TGTGCCAGCAAGGGACAGCACCTCTATGGCTACACCTTC. This chain links TRBV2 with TRBJ1-2; 7 bases are a match to TRBD1. Germline V gives CDR1 SNHLY, CDR2 FYNNEI. V lost 7 bases, J lost 4 bases, and 6 bases stayed unmatched. There are 13 residues in the CDR3.

The J gene is TRBJ2-1, the V gene TRBV7-8; 14 bases map to TRBD2. Losses at the gene ends were 2 bases for V and 9 bases for J; bases not matched to a gene: 9. The germline CDR1 and CDR2 sequences are SGHVS and FQNEAQ. CDR3 length: 17 residues. The CDR3: CASSLPSGLAGVVEQFF. The CDR3 DNA is TGTGCCAGCAGCTTACCCTCGGGACTAGCGGGGGTCGTTGAGCAGTTCTTC.

The CDR3: CASSLGGMYQPQHF. The CDR3 nucleotides read TGTGCCAGCAGCTTGGGTGGCATGTATCAGCCCCAGCATTTT. This chain joins TRBV5-8 and TRBJ1-5; D unclear. There are 14 residues in the CDR3. The germline V gene has CDR1 SGHTS and CDR2 YDEGEE. V lost 0 bases and J 5 bases, leaving 9 bases between the germline ends.

This sequence joins TRBV28 and TRBJ1-2, with D unclear. The length of the CDR3 is 11 residues. Germline values: CDR1 MDHEN, CDR2 SYDVKM. V was clipped by 6 bases and J by 2 bases, with 4 bases between them. CDR3 nucleotides: TGTGCCAGCAGCACAAACTATGGCTACACCTTC. This translates into CASSTNYGYTF.

The chain joins TRBV5-6 to TRBJ1-1, with D uncertain. Deletions cut 4 bases from V and 2 bases from J, with 9 bases between. In germline, CDR1 is SGHDT, CDR2 YYEEEE. The CDR3 has 13 residues. This CDR3 reads CASSPPTNTEAFF. The CDR3 DNA follows: TGTGCCAGCAGCCCACCGACTAACACTGAAGCTTTCTTT.

This clone has a single count. The chain carries TRBV5-4 and TRBJ1-1, with a tentative D call TRBD1 (5 bases). This CDR3 has 14 amino acids. From germline, CDR1 is SGHNT and CDR2 YYREEE (reference sequence). Trimming took 4 bases from V and 5 from J, leaving 15 bases between them. CDR3 protein: CASSGQGLGTEAFF. In DNA, the CDR3 is TGTGCCAGCAGCGGACAAGGCTTGGGGACTGAAGCTTTCTTT.

This chain links TRBV4-1 with TRBJ2-5; the D gene is possibly TRBD2 (5 bases). The CDR3 contains 15 residues. Germline CDR1 and CDR2: MGHRA and YSYEKL. Trimming stripped 4 bases from V and 1 base from J, with 13 bases between. CDR3 sequence (DNA): TGCGCCAGCAGCCGAGGGCCGGGATTCCAAGAGACCCAGTACTTC. Translating it yields CASSRGPGFQETQYF.

The genes are TRBV5-1 and TRBJ2-3; a possible D gene is TRBD2 (5 bases). Trimming left V 5 bases short and J 1 base short, with 14 bases between. There are 15 residues in the CDR3. The germline V gene has CDR1 SGHRS and CDR2 YFSETQ. CDR3 bases: TGCGCCAGCAGTGTTTATCGGGGAGGCACAGATACGCAGTATTTT. Its translation is CASSVYRGGTDTQYF. The complete variable domain, with remaining parts taken from reference TRBV5-1 and TRBJ2-3, reads KAGVTQTPRYLIKTRGQQVTLSCSPISGHRSVSWYQQTPGQGLQFLFEYFSETQRNKGNFPGRFSGRQFSNSRSEMNVSTLELGDSALYLCASSVYRGGTDTQYFGPGTRLTVL.

This rearrangement joins TRBV10-3 to TRBJ1-1; no firm D call. With 0 bases removed from V and 6 bases from J, the gap between germline ends came to 8 bases. CDR3 size: 13 residues. Germline CDR1 ENHRY, CDR2 SYGVKD. The CDR3 nucleotides are TGTGCCATCAGTGAGTCCGGCGGGCCTGAAGCTTTCTTT. Amino acids: CAISESGGPEAFF.

V usage is TRBV7-6 and J usage is TRBJ2-1; 11 nucleotides match TRBD2. J lost 8 bases, V lost 2 bases, and 2 bases had no gene match. This CDR3 is built from 14 residues. CDR1 SGHVS and CDR2 FNYEAQ come from the germline V gene. This CDR3 is CASSLLAGGDEQFF. CDR3 in DNA: TGTGCCAGCAGCTTATTAGCGGGGGGGGATGAGCAGTTCTTC.

The genes are TRBV9 and TRBJ2-2, with TRBD1 as a possible D gene (6 bases). Deletions cut 0 bases from V and 1 base from J, with 7 bases between. In germline, CDR1 is SGDLS, CDR2 YYNGEE. This CDR3 is 15 amino acids long. The DNA for the CDR3 is TGTGCCAGCAGCGTAGCGACAGGGAACACCGGGGAGCTGTTTTTT. Amino acids: CASSVATGNTGELFF.

This chain links TRBV2 with TRBJ2-3; no definite D call. CDR1 SNHLY and CDR2 FYNNEI come from the germline V gene. V was clipped by 3 bases and J by 6 bases, with 7 bases between them. The CDR3 length is 12 residues. The CDR3 coding sequence is TGTGCCAGCAGTGATCCCTTCGATACGCAGTATTTT. Amino acids: CASSDPFDTQYF.

A single count supports this clone. The chain is built from TRBV29-1 and TRBJ1-1; 8 positions match TRBD1. CDR1 and CDR2 (germline): SQVTM, ANQGSEA. The trim removed 4 bases at V and 5 bases at J, leaving 6 bases unmatched. The CDR3 is 13 amino acids. The CDR3 bases are TGCAGCGTTGGAGGGACAGGTTATACTGAAGCTTTCTTT. Amino acids: CSVGGTGYTEAFF.

In DNA form, the CDR3 reads TGTGCCAGCAGCCGGGACTTCAGACAAGAGACCCAGTACTTC. Amino acid sequence: CASSRDFRQETQYF. The rearrangement links TRBV7-2 to TRBJ2-5; D possibly corresponds to TRBD2 (6 bases). Trimming shortened V by 5 bases and J by 2 bases, and 12 bases separated the two germline ends. Looked up from germline, CDR1 is SGHTA and CDR2 is FQGNSA. The CDR3 spans 14 residues.

The chain has TRBV12-5 and TRBJ2-5, with 11 positions matching TRBD2. The CDR3 totals 18 residues. Germline values: CDR1 LGHNT, CDR2 FRNRAP. Losses at the gene ends were 4 bases for V and 3 bases for J; bases not matched to a gene: 13. The CDR3 region is CASGWAAVTLAGEETQYF. The CDR3 bases are TGTGCTAGTGGTTGGGCCGCCGTCACACTAGCGGGGGAAGAGACCCAGTACTTC.

The rearrangement joins TRBV6-5 to TRBJ2-7; D ambiguous. V was pared by 6 bases and J by 2 bases, with 8 bases between. The CDR3 consists of 12 residues. CDR1 MNHEY and CDR2 SVGAGI come from the germline V gene. CDR3 DNA: TGTGCCAGCAGGAGGTATGCCTACGAGCAGTACTTC. Its protein is CASRRYAYEQYF.

This chain uses TRBV29-1 with TRBJ1-2; 7 bases line up with TRBD1. The CDR3 is made up of 16 amino acids. Germline CDR1 reads SQVTM; CDR2 reads ANQGSEA. Losses at the gene ends were 3 bases for V and 4 bases for J; bases not matched to a gene: 14. This chain's CDR3 is CSVEEGATPPGYGYTF. As DNA, the CDR3 is TGCAGCGTTGAGGAGGGGGCTACACCTCCTGGCTATGGCTACACCTTC. The full variable domain, in which reference TRBV29-1 and TRBJ1-2 provide the parts outside the CDR3, is SAVISQKPSRDICQRGTSLTIQCQVDSQVTMMFWYRQQPGQSLTLIATANQGSEATYESGFVIDKFPISRPNLTFSTLTVSNMSPEDSSIYLCSVEEGATPPGYGYTFGSGTRLTVV.

This chain uses TRBV5-1 with TRBJ2-3, with 12 positions matching TRBD2. The junction had 5 bases not matched to a gene; V was cut back by 1 base and J by 2 bases. The CDR3 contains 17 residues. Germline V gene sequence: CDR1 SGHRS, CDR2 YFSETQ. The CDR3 spells CASSLSSSGGATDTQYF. In nucleotides, the CDR3 is TGCGCCAGCAGCTTGTCGTCTAGCGGGGGGGCCACAGATACGCAGTATTTT.